The rows below give T cell receptor beta chains drawn from one sample of a study of blood T cell repertoires in COVID-19. Assay: immunoSEQ multiplex PCR; the TCRdb copy retains only in-frame clones and omits some. The sample includes fewer than 350,000 clones, 85% of them seen just once. Sequencing was carried out using PBMCs or T cells enriched from blood (not recorded which). Every receptor here comes from a woman younger than 45 who had been exposed to COVID-19. Both conserved end residues are part of each CDR3. A D gene is named only where the DNA matches it firmly. For some rows the clone size is stated as once, few or many, or as a class when expanded; others skip it.

j_gene: TRBJ1-4
v_gene: TRBV3-1/TRBV3-2
abundance: -
d_gene: -
CDR3aa: CASSQEAARGEKLFF
CDR3nt: TGTGCCAGCAGCCAAGAGGCGGCTCGGGGAGAAAAACTGTTTTTT

j_gene: TRBJ1-1
v_gene: TRBV27
abundance: -
d_gene: -
CDR3aa: CASSSFSRDKNTEAFF
CDR3nt: TGTGCCAGCAGTTCCTTTTCTCGGGATAAAAACACTGAAGCTTTCTTT

j_gene: TRBJ2-7
v_gene: TRBV2
abundance: -
d_gene: TRBD1
CDR3aa: CASSVGRGSYEQYF
CDR3nt: TGTGCCAGCAGTGTGGGCAGGGGGTCCTACGAGCAGTACTTC

j_gene: TRBJ2-1
v_gene: TRBV4-2
abundance: -
d_gene: -
CDR3aa: CASSQASGMGYNEQFF
CDR3nt: TGTGCCAGCAGCCAAGCGTCAGGGATGGGTTACAATGAGCAGTTCTTC

j_gene: TRBJ2-2
v_gene: TRBV2
abundance: -
d_gene: TRBD1
CDR3aa: CASTAPRTGGVTNTGELFF
CDR3nt: TGTGCCAGCACCGCACCCAGAACAGGGGGCGTTACGAACACCGGGGAGCTGTTTTTT

j_gene: TRBJ2-2
v_gene: TRBV28
abundance: -
d_gene: -
CDR3aa: CASSLSSFPGELFF
CDR3nt: TGTGCCAGCAGTTTATCTTCTTTCCCCGGGGAGCTGTTTTTT

j_gene: TRBJ2-2
v_gene: TRBV19
abundance: -
d_gene: -
CDR3aa: CASSLNGRGNTGELFF
CDR3nt: TGTGCCAGTAGCCTAAACGGTAGGGGGAACACCGGGGAGCTGTTTTTT

j_gene: TRBJ2-5
v_gene: TRBV5-4
abundance: -
d_gene: TRBD2
CDR3aa: CASRSKRGARSETQYF
CDR3nt: TGTGCCAGCAGATCAAAGCGGGGGGCGAGGTCGGAGACCCAGTACTTC

j_gene: TRBJ1-2
v_gene: TRBV9
abundance: -
d_gene: -
CDR3aa: CASSGDRNYLTMAGLTF
CDR3nt: TGTGCCAGCAGCGGTGACAGGAACTACTTAACTATGGCAGGCCTAACCTTC

j_gene: TRBJ1-2
v_gene: TRBV28
abundance: -
d_gene: TRBD1
CDR3aa: CASSWGQGNYGYTF
CDR3nt: TGTGCCAGCAGTTGGGGACAGGGCAACTATGGCTACACCTTC

j_gene: TRBJ2-2
v_gene: TRBV5-1
abundance: -
d_gene: TRBD2
CDR3aa: CASSLTILAGNTGELFF
CDR3nt: TGCGCCAGCAGCCTGACAATACTAGCGGGAAACACCGGGGAGCTGTTTTTT

j_gene: TRBJ2-1
v_gene: TRBV27
abundance: -
d_gene: TRBD2
CDR3aa: CASRLAGGPMDNEQFF
CDR3nt: TGTGCCAGCAGGCTAGCGGGGGGGCCGATGGACAATGAGCAGTTCTTC

j_gene: TRBJ1-2
v_gene: TRBV14
abundance: -
d_gene: -
CDR3aa: CASSQELAGNGYTF
CDR3nt: TGTGCCAGCAGCCAAGAGCTCGCAGGGAATGGCTACACCTTC

j_gene: TRBJ2-5
v_gene: TRBV11-3
abundance: -
d_gene: -
CDR3aa: CASSLGPSSPQETQYF
CDR3nt: TGTGCCAGCAGCTTAGGGCCTAGTTCGCCCCAAGAGACCCAGTACTTC

j_gene: TRBJ2-2
v_gene: TRBV7-9
abundance: -
d_gene: TRBD2
CDR3aa: CASSLVDGTTNTGELFF
CDR3nt: TGTGCCAGCAGCTTAGTAGATGGGACTACGAACACCGGGGAGCTGTTTTTT

j_gene: TRBJ2-1
v_gene: TRBV29-1
abundance: -
d_gene: -
CDR3aa: CSVVGQLLGDEQFF
CDR3nt: TGCAGCGTTGTAGGACAGCTCCTTGGGGATGAGCAGTTCTTC

j_gene: TRBJ1-3
v_gene: TRBV5-1
abundance: -
d_gene: TRBD1
CDR3aa: CASSFGTGISGNTIYF
CDR3nt: TGCGCCAGCAGCTTCGGGACAGGGATCTCTGGAAACACCATATATTTT

j_gene: TRBJ1-2
v_gene: TRBV12-3/TRBV12-4
abundance: -
d_gene: TRBD1
CDR3aa: CASLTGAVGYTF
CDR3nt: TGTGCCAGTCTAACAGGGGCCGTTGGCTACACCTTC

j_gene: TRBJ1-4
v_gene: TRBV6-1
abundance: few
d_gene: TRBD1
CDR3aa: CASSEGTGFEKLFF
CDR3nt: TGTGCCAGCAGTGAAGGGACAGGGTTTGAAAAACTGTTTTTT

j_gene: TRBJ2-1
v_gene: TRBV7-6
abundance: -
d_gene: TRBD2
CDR3aa: CASMRGSYNEQFF
CDR3nt: TGTGCCAGCATGCGGGGGTCTTACAATGAGCAGTTCTTC

j_gene: TRBJ1-2
v_gene: TRBV18
abundance: -
d_gene: -
CDR3aa: CASSPNRAAPNYGYTF
CDR3nt: TGTGCCAGCTCACCGAACAGGGCCGCCCCTAACTATGGCTACACCTTC

j_gene: TRBJ1-3
v_gene: TRBV30
abundance: once
d_gene: -
CDR3aa: CAWSRIDRRRNTIYF
CDR3nt: TGTGCCTGGAGTCGAATTGACAGAAGAAGAAACACCATATATTTT

j_gene: TRBJ2-5
v_gene: TRBV30
abundance: once
d_gene: TRBD2
CDR3aa: CAWISGLGKTQYF
CDR3nt: TGTGCCTGGATCTCGGGACTAGGAAAGACCCAGTACTTC

j_gene: TRBJ2-6
v_gene: TRBV30
abundance: -
d_gene: -
CDR3aa: CAWSPGSSGANVLTF
CDR3nt: TGTGCCTGGAGTCCAGGGTCCTCTGGGGCCAACGTCCTGACTTTC

j_gene: TRBJ1-1
v_gene: TRBV29-1
abundance: -
d_gene: TRBD1
CDR3aa: CSGSRGPGTEAFF
CDR3nt: TGCAGCGGGTCAAGGGGGCCCGGCACTGAAGCTTTCTTT

j_gene: TRBJ2-1
v_gene: TRBV2
abundance: -
d_gene: TRBD2
CDR3aa: CASTTGTSGVSSYNEQFF
CDR3nt: TGTGCCTCGACAACCGGGACTAGCGGTGTTAGCTCCTACAATGAGCAGTTCTTC

j_gene: TRBJ1-5
v_gene: TRBV10-2
abundance: -
d_gene: -
CDR3aa: CASSGGGGNGYQPQHF
CDR3nt: TGCGCCAGCAGTGGGGGGGGCGGGAACGGGTATCAGCCCCAGCATTTT

j_gene: TRBJ2-7
v_gene: TRBV11-2
abundance: once
d_gene: -
CDR3aa: CASSLSGYEQYF
CDR3nt: TGTGCCAGCAGCTTGAGTGGCTACGAGCAGTACTTC